These 25 T cell receptor beta chains came from one sample sequenced in a study of PD-1 blockade in mismatch repair-deficient tumors (TCRdb year 2017). Library creation used the immunoSEQ multiplex PCR assay. What TCRdb holds here is the immuneACCESS table cut down to in-frame rearrangements. Part of the clones is not present; checked against another copy, under half of the missing clones reflect an unresolved V gene, and the others are unexplained. The sample profile shows nearly 25,000 clones; approximately 86% of them were found once. Clones ranked in the top ten supply over 20% of the sample. What the time point label conveys for this sample: peripheral blood 12 weeks after first pembrolizumab dose. The sample was peripheral blood, taken 12 weeks after starting pembrolizumab. The origin of the receptors is an adult with mismatch repair-deficient cancer.

The chain couples TRBV5-6 to TRBJ2-3, with TRBD1 matching over 8 bases. V gave up 3 bases and J gave up 3 bases; unmatched junction bases: 3. Germline values: CDR1 SGHDT, CDR2 YYEEEE. The CDR3 runs to 14 residues. CDR3 bases: TGTGCCAGCAGCTCCTGGACAGGGACAGATACGCAGTATTTT. Its protein product is CASSSWTGTDTQYF.

This chain joins TRBV7-9 and TRBJ2-7; unclear D gene. CDR1 SEHNR and CDR2 FQNEAQ come from the germline V gene (reference sequence). The CDR3 covers 14 residues. The ends were cut back, 4 bases at V and 2 bases at J, with 12 bases in the middle. CDR3 sequence reads: CASSSGLRPYEQYF. DNA for the CDR3: TGTGCCAGCAGCTCGGGCCTAAGACCCTACGAGCAGTACTTC. The full variable domain, rest sourced from reference TRBV7-9 and TRBJ2-7, is DTGVSQNPRHKITKRGQNVTFRCDPISEHNRLYWYRQTLGQGPEFLTYFQNEAQLEKSRLLSDRFSAERPKGSFSTLEIQRTEQGDSAMYLCASSSGLRPYEQYFGPGTRLTVT.

The rearrangement joins TRBV27 to TRBJ2-5; 9 bases map to TRBD2. With V trimmed by 5 bases and J by 5 bases, 18 bases remained unmatched. The germline V gene encodes CDR1 MNHEY and CDR2 SMNVEV (reference sequence). CDR3 length equals 18 residues. The CDR3 reads CASSLRPIAGVGLETQYF. DNA of the CDR3: TGTGCCAGCAGTCTGCGTCCCATAGCGGGAGTGGGGTTGGAGACCCAGTACTTC.

This chain links TRBV19 with TRBJ1-1; 7 bases line up with TRBD1. This CDR3 is 14 amino acids long. Per germline, CDR1 LNHDA and CDR2 SQIVND (reference sequence). J gave up 0 bases and V 7 bases, and 5 bases lay outside the gene matches. CDR3 sequence reads: CASNPTGLNTEAFF. Written as DNA, the CDR3 is TGTGCCAGTAACCCGACAGGGCTGAACACTGAAGCTTTCTTT.

This chain links TRBV7-8 with TRBJ2-5; D gene uncertain. Trimming cost V 5 bases and J 4 bases, with 8 bases left between them. The CDR3 totals 12 residues. Germline V gene data show CDR1 as SGHVS and CDR2 as FQNEAQ. CDR3 protein: CASSPTGETQYF. In nucleotides, the CDR3 is TGTGCCAGCAGCCCGACCGGAGAGACCCAGTACTTC.

The V call is TRBV6-4, the J call TRBJ1-5, with 7 bases matching TRBD1. This CDR3 contains 13 residues. V was pared by 7 bases and J by 5 bases, with 5 bases of the junction left unmatched. Germline CDR1 and CDR2: MRHNA and SNTAGT. The CDR3 coding sequence is TGTGCCAGCACCAAGGGGGCCCATCAGCCCCAGCATTTT. It translates to CASTKGAHQPQHF.

The genes are TRBV6-5 and TRBJ2-1; D is unresolved. The CDR3 extends over 14 amino acids. CDR1 MNHEY and CDR2 SVGAGI come from the germline V gene. Trimming removed 8 bases at V and 8 bases at J, with 19 bases between. This CDR3 is CASVGSAQLDEQFF. In DNA, the CDR3 is TGTGCCAGCGTAGGATCAGCACAACTCGATGAGCAGTTCTTC.

This clone was recorded a few times. This CDR3 reads CASSESTLGYGYTF. For the CDR3, the DNA is TGCGCCAGCAGTGAGTCGACTCTGGGGTATGGCTACACCTTC. The chain uses TRBV10-1 and TRBJ1-2; D is unclear. The V end lost 0 bases, the J end lost 5 bases, and 10 bases lay between the germline ends. Germline values: CDR1 WNHNN, CDR2 SYGVQD (reference sequence). This CDR3 contains 14 residues.

This clone was found a few times. V is TRBV7-2 and J is TRBJ2-1; 10 bases line up with TRBD2. CDR1 and CDR2 from the germline V gene are SGHTA and FQGNSA. Trimming removed 3 bases from V and 7 bases from J; junction bases left unmatched: 6. CDR3 size: 15 residues. The CDR3 DNA is TGTGCCAGCAGCTTTACGTCTAGCGGGAGTAATGAGCAGTTCTTC. Its translation is CASSFTSSGSNEQFF.

The chain couples TRBV27 to TRBJ2-1; no reliable D call. Germline V lookup: CDR1 MNHEY, CDR2 SMNVEV (reference sequence). With 5 bases removed from V and 1 base from J, the gap between germline ends came to 9 bases. The CDR3 is 14 residues long. CDR3 DNA sequence: TGTGCCAGCAGTCTGAGTGTTTCCTACAATGAGCAGTTCTTC. This codes for CASSLSVSYNEQFF.

The V and J genes are TRBV5-8 and TRBJ2-2; D is undetermined. CDR3 length equals 17 residues. The V and J ends lost 2 bases and 1 base respectively, with 15 bases between them. Germline V gene lookup returns CDR1 SGHTS and CDR2 YDEGEE. For the CDR3, the DNA is TGTGCCAGCAGCTTTCTTCGAGGATTGGTGAACACCGGGGAGCTGTTTTTT. It is translated as CASSFLRGLVNTGELFF.

J is TRBJ2-2 and V is TRBV7-2; the D is unclear. This CDR3 spans 14 amino acids. Trimming removed 1 base from V and 5 bases from J, with 8 bases in between. Germline V CDR1 and CDR2: SGHTA, FQGNSA. CDR3 sequence: CASSLDGNTGELFF. CDR3 nucleotide sequence: TGTGCCAGCAGCTTAGATGGGAATACCGGGGAGCTGTTTTTT.

The chain recombines TRBV5-4 with TRBJ1-4; D remains unclear. In germline, CDR1 is SGHNT, CDR2 YYREEE (reference sequence). CDR3 length: 13 amino acids. With 0 bases removed from V and 8 bases from J, the gap between germline ends came to 8 bases. In DNA form, the CDR3 reads TGTGCCAGCAGCTTGGAAGTGCAGGAAAAACTGTTTTTT. As protein: CASSLEVQEKLFF.

V is TRBV2 and J is TRBJ2-7; the match to TRBD1 covers 8 bases. V lost 6 bases, J lost 2 bases, and 12 bases stayed unmatched. Per germline, CDR1 SNHLY and CDR2 FYNNEI. CDR3 size: 16 residues. The chain's CDR3 is CASSFFPGQATYEQYF. In DNA form, the CDR3 reads TGTGCCAGCAGCTTTTTCCCGGGACAGGCGACCTACGAGCAGTACTTC.

The chain uses TRBV28 and TRBJ2-1; the D is unclear. In germline, CDR1 is MDHEN, CDR2 SYDVKM. Trimming removed 8 bases at V and 0 bases at J, with 8 bases between. The CDR3 is made up of 13 amino acids. DNA of the CDR3: TGTGCCAGCGTGGGTAGCTCCTACAATGAGCAGTTCTTC. Its translation: CASVGSSYNEQFF.

This chain joins TRBV4-2 and TRBJ1-5; D might be TRBD1 (6 bases). The CDR3 sequence is 17 residues long. Germline V gene sequence: CDR1 LGHNA, CDR2 YNFKEQ. The V end was cut by 2 bases, the J end by 2 bases, with 16 bases between. CDR3 amino acids: CASSQSYTGLRNQPQHF. CDR3 DNA sequence: TGTGCCAGCAGCCAAAGTTACACAGGGTTGCGCAATCAGCCCCAGCATTTT.

The rearrangement joins TRBV30 to TRBJ1-2, with D perhaps TRBD1 (5 bases). Germline assignment: CDR1 GTSNPN and CDR2 SVGIG (reference sequence). The CDR3 is 14 residues long. V lost 2 bases to trimming and J lost 0 bases, with 10 bases between them. The CDR3 protein is CAWSKDIPNYGYTF. As DNA, the CDR3 is TGTGCCTGGAGTAAGGACATCCCTAACTATGGCTACACCTTC.

J is TRBJ1-2 and V is TRBV29-1; 7 bases agree with TRBD1. Germline V gives CDR1 SQVTM, CDR2 ANQGSEA. The CDR3 totals 13 residues. With 7 bases clipped from V and 8 bases from J, the junction kept 13 bases outside the gene matches. Here the CDR3 DNA reads TGCAGCGCCAACCCGGCAGGGGGTCAAGGCTACACCTTC. Its protein is CSANPAGGQGYTF.

The V and J genes are TRBV30 and TRBJ1-5; D unclear. V was clipped by 4 bases and J by 2 bases, with 15 bases between them. CDR1 is GTSNPN, CDR2 SVGIG, per germline (reference sequence). This CDR3 has 15 amino acids. In DNA form, the CDR3 reads TGTGCCTGGAACCTGGGAAGGGTCGGCAATCAGCCCCAGCATTTT. Protein sequence: CAWNLGRVGNQPQHF.

V is TRBV11-2 and J is TRBJ2-7; D uncertain. Per the germline V gene, CDR1 is SGHAT and CDR2 is FQNNGV. V was cut by 7 bases and J by 2 bases, with 15 bases left in between. The CDR3 is 14 residues long. The CDR3 DNA reads TGTGCCAGCAAGGCCGAACCGGCCCCCTACGAGCAGTACTTC. Its translation: CASKAEPAPYEQYF.

The rearrangement links TRBV27 to TRBJ2-7; D possibly uses TRBD1 or TRBD2 (5 bases each). Per the germline V gene, CDR1 is MNHEY and CDR2 is SMNVEV (reference sequence). The germline V and J ends were trimmed by 3 bases and 0 bases, with 9 bases remaining between them. The CDR3 is 14 amino acids. Here the CDR3 reads CASSFLGTSYEQYF. As DNA, the CDR3 is TGTGCCAGCAGTTTTCTGGGGACCTCCTACGAGCAGTACTTC.

The J gene is TRBJ2-3, the V gene TRBV28, with D tentatively TRBD1 or TRBD2 (6 bases each). Looked up from germline, CDR1 is MDHEN and CDR2 is SYDVKM. This CDR3 is 18 amino acids long. Trimming shortened V by 5 bases and J by 2 bases, and 23 bases separated the two germline ends. The CDR3 here is CASSGGQGWMVYTDTQYF. The CDR3 DNA is TGTGCCAGCAGTGGAGGGCAGGGGTGGATGGTCTACACAGATACGCAGTATTTT.

The chain employs TRBV28 and TRBJ2-1; 11 bases are shared with TRBD1. The CDR3 sequence is 19 residues long. V was clipped by 5 bases and J by 9 bases; unmatched bases: 21. CDR1 MDHEN and CDR2 SYDVKM come from the germline V gene. The CDR3 DNA follows: TGTGCCAGCAGTGGGCCCCCTTCGGGACAGGGGGGATTATACGGTGAGCAGTTCTTC. This encodes CASSGPPSGQGGLYGEQFF.

CDR3: CRTGQDTEAFF. The CDR3 DNA reads as TGCAGGACAGGGCAGGACACTGAAGCTTTCTTT. The V and J genes are TRBV20-1 and TRBJ1-1; TRBD1 matches 7 bases. Per the germline V gene, CDR1 is DFQATT and CDR2 is SNEGSKA (reference sequence). There are 11 residues in the CDR3.

CDR3 loop: CASSNDRGRGTQYF. The CDR3 nucleotides read TGTGCCAGCAGTAACGACAGGGGGCGGGGGACCCAGTACTTC. The chain employs TRBV6-5 and TRBJ2-5, with TRBD1 matching over 10 bases. CDR1 MNHEY and CDR2 SVGAGI come from the germline V gene. The trim removed 5 bases at V and 7 bases at J, leaving 7 bases unmatched. The CDR3 is 14 amino acids.